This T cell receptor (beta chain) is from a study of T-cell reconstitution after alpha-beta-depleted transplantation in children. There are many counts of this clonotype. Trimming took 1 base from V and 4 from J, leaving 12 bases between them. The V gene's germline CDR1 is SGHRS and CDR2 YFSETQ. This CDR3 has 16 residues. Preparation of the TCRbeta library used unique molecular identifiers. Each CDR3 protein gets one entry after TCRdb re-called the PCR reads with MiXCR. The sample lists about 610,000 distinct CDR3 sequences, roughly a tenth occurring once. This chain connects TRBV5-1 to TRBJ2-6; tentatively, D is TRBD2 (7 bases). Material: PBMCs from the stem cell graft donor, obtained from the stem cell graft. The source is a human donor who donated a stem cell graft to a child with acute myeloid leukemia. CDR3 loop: CASSLYRGAGANVLTF. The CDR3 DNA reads TGCGCCAGCAGCTTGTATCGGGGGGCGGGGGCCAACGTCCTGACTTTC.